The rows below give T cell receptor beta chains drawn from one sample of a study of T cell repertoires in cytomegalovirus infection. The antigens of these receptors remain unknown. From the reads, TCRdb called clonotypes with MiXCR, one entry per CDR3 protein. Found here are hundreds of thousands of distinct CDR3 sequences, 30% to 40% of them singletons; the top ten hold about a sixth. Sequencing used cultured PBMCs, obtained from culture after CMV antigen stimulation. The receptor set was obtained from a human donor in good health (CMV status not recorded). Some clones in this sample may be carry-over from other donors' samples. Both conserved end residues are part of each CDR3. The order of the fields is CDR3 length, J gene, V gene, D gene, clone size, CDR3 DNA, CDR3 protein. The D gene is left open where the match is weak. Clone size is not always given. Where it is, it says once, few, many or a class for expanded clones.

15	TRBJ2-3	TRBV11-2	TRBD2	NA	TGTGCCAGCAGCCCCAAGGGACTAGCGGGGGATACGCAGTATTTT	CASSPKGLAGDTQYF
15	TRBJ2-5	TRBV20-1	NA	NA	TGCAGTGCTAGAGCTGCGCGGGCGGTACAAGAGACCCAGTACTTC	CSARAARAVQETQYF
16	TRBJ2-1	TRBV19	NA	NA	TGTGCCAGTAGTATTGAAACTATAGATTCCTACAATGAGCAGTTCTTC	CASSIETIDSYNEQFF
16	TRBJ2-3	TRBV7-2	TRBD1	NA	TGTGCCAGCAGCCGAGGGACAGCCCGTAGCACAGATACGCAGTATTTT	CASSRGTARSTDTQYF
15	TRBJ2-2	TRBV20-1	NA	few	TGCAGTGCTCGAGAGAGGGACCTGAACACCGGGGAGCTGTTTTTT	CSARERDLNTGELFF
14	TRBJ2-1	TRBV7-2	NA	few	TGTGCCAGCAGCTTGGAGGGAGTAAGCAATGAGCAGTTCTTC	CASSLEGVSNEQFF
16	TRBJ2-3	TRBV11-2	NA	many	TGTGCCAGCAGCCAACCCCGAGCGACTAGCACAGATACGCAGTATTTT	CASSQPRATSTDTQYF
14	TRBJ2-1	TRBV7-2	NA	NA	TGTGCCAGCAGCTCCATGGGAGTAGGTTATGAGCAGTTCTTC	CASSSMGVGYEQFF
13	TRBJ1-5	TRBV6-2/TRBV6-3	TRBD1	few	TGTGCCAGCAGTCGACAGGGATCTCAGCCCCAGCATTTT	CASSRQGSQPQHF
15	TRBJ2-1	TRBV9	TRBD2	many	TGTGCCAGCAGCGTAGGGGCGGGAGGGTACAATGAGCAGTTCTTC	CASSVGAGGYNEQFF
13	TRBJ2-6	TRBV14	NA	NA	TGTGCCATCAAGAACTCTGGGGCCAACGTCCTGACTTTC	CAIKNSGANVLTF
14	TRBJ2-2	TRBV2	TRBD1	few	TGTGCCACCGCCGGGACAGGAAACACCGGGGAGCTGTTTTTT	CATAGTGNTGELFF
15	TRBJ1-2	TRBV6-5	NA	few	TGTGCCAGCAGTTACGACGACAGACAAACCTATGGCTACACCTTC	CASSYDDRQTYGYTF
14	TRBJ2-5	TRBV19	TRBD2	NA	TGTGCCAGTAGTAGCGGGAGCGGGTTAGAGACCCAGTACTTC	CASSSGSGLETQYF
14	TRBJ1-5	TRBV12-3/TRBV12-4	NA	few	TGTGCCAGCAGTACGGGACCTGGGGATCAGCCCCAGCATTTT	CASSTGPGDQPQHF
12	TRBJ2-1	TRBV19	NA	few	TGTGCCAGTAGTATATTGAACAATGAGCAGTTCTTC	CASSILNNEQFF
12	TRBJ2-1	TRBV7-9	NA	NA	TGTGCCAGCACGTTCTGGGGAAATGAGCAGTTCTTC	CASTFWGNEQFF